The 13 T cell receptor beta chains listed next were all sequenced from one sample in a study of blood T cell repertoires in COVID-19 (dated by TCRdb to 2018 to 2021). Library generation was performed with the immunoSEQ multiplex PCR assay. The table comes from immuneACCESS by way of TCRdb, which keeps in-frame sequences with V and J called. Part of the clones is missing from these tables; in studies checked, under half for an unresolved V gene and the rest for unknown reasons. The sample has around 190,000 clones on record, around 83% of them singletons. The ten largest clonotypes hold 1.5% to 1.7% of the sample. Sequenced input: peripheral blood. Receptors were obtained from a human donor in a cohort sampled during active COVID-19.

This clone was recorded only once. The V call is TRBV4-3, the J call TRBJ1-1; tentatively, D is TRBD1 (5 bases). The CDR3 is 17 residues long. Germline assignment: CDR1 LGHNA and CDR2 YSLEER. With 0 bases removed from V and 6 bases from J, the gap between germline ends came to 20 bases. The CDR3 spells CASSQDKWVQVLPEAFF. CDR3 nucleotides: TGCGCCAGCAGCCAAGATAAGTGGGTACAGGTCCTCCCTGAAGCTTTCTTT.

This chain connects TRBV2 to TRBJ2-7, with 9 bases lining up with TRBD2. The CDR3 loop spans 13 amino acids. CDR1 SNHLY and CDR2 FYNNEI come from the germline V gene. After removal of 6 bases from V and 4 bases from J, the junction contained 4 bases not matched to a gene. The CDR3: CASRGLAPYEQYF. The CDR3 nucleotides are TGTGCCAGCAGGGGACTAGCCCCATACGAGCAGTACTTC.

The rearrangement links TRBV25-1 to TRBJ2-7; 8 bases are a match to TRBD1. Losses at the gene ends were 1 base for V and 5 bases for J; bases not matched to a gene: 7. CDR1 is MGHDK and CDR2 is SYGVNS in the germline V gene. The CDR3 is made up of 15 amino acids. The CDR3 nucleotides read TGTGCCAGCAGTGAATCCGGGACAGGTTTCCACGAGCAGTACTTC. This translates into CASSESGTGFHEQYF.

The V gene is TRBV5-6, the J gene TRBJ2-7, with D possibly being TRBD1 (5 bases). Trimming removed 4 bases from V and 1 base from J, with 9 bases in between. The germline gives CDR1 SGHDT, CDR2 YYEEEE. The CDR3 loop spans 13 amino acids. CDR3 in amino acids: CASSPDTSYEQYF. The CDR3 DNA follows: TGTGCCAGCAGCCCGGACACTTCCTACGAGCAGTACTTC. Together with reference TRBV5-6 and TRBJ2-7, the CDR3 gives the full variable domain: DAGVTQSPTHLIKTRGQQVTLRCSPKSGHDTVSWYQQALGQGPQFIFQYYEEEERQRGNFPDRFSGHQFPNYSSELNVNALLLGDSALYLCASSPDTSYEQYFGPGTRLTVT.

This clone is a singleton in its sample. The chain employs TRBV6-1 and TRBJ2-7; 9 bases are shared with TRBD1. Losses at the gene ends were 2 bases for V and 2 bases for J; bases not matched to a gene: 4. Germline V gene sequence: CDR1 MNHNS, CDR2 SASEGT. The CDR3 has 15 amino acids. This chain's CDR3 is CASSETGQGTYEQYF. As DNA, the CDR3 is TGTGCCAGCAGTGAAACGGGACAGGGAACCTACGAGCAGTACTTC.

On this clone: Other DNA sequences in this sample translate to the same CDR3. The chain carries TRBV18 and TRBJ1-2; D is ambiguous. The CDR3 contains 13 residues. Per germline, CDR1 KGHSH and CDR2 LQKENI. Trimming stripped 2 bases from V and 2 bases from J, with 6 bases between. CDR3 residues: CASSPGGNYGYTF. Here the CDR3 DNA reads TGTGCCAGCTCACCAGGAGGAAACTATGGCTACACCTTC.

This clone was seen a single time. The chain carries TRBV18 and TRBJ1-1, with D unclear. Trimming took 3 bases from V and 1 from J, leaving 15 bases between them. The CDR3 sequence is 16 residues long. CDR1 KGHSH and CDR2 LQKENI come from the germline V gene. CDR3 nucleotides: TGTGCCAGCTCACCGCCAAACGGACGGGGGAACACTGAAGCTTTCTTT. Protein: CASSPPNGRGNTEAFF.

The V and J genes are TRBV19 and TRBJ2-7, with 10 bases lining up with TRBD2. CDR3 length equals 13 residues. In germline, CDR1 is LNHDA, CDR2 SQIVND (reference sequence). V gave up 7 bases and J gave up 5 bases; unmatched junction bases: 5. The CDR3 DNA reads as TGTGCCAGTACGAAGCGGGAGGGCCACGAGCAGTACTTC. Its protein is CASTKREGHEQYF. The full variable domain, completed using reference TRBV19 and TRBJ2-7, is DGGITQSPKYLFRKEGQNVTLSCEQNLNHDAMYWYRQDPGQGLRLIYYSQIVNDFQKGDIAEGYSVSREKKESFPLTVTSAQKNPTAFYLCASTKREGHEQYFGPGTRLTVT.

V is TRBV29-1 and J is TRBJ2-5; D is unresolved. Germline CDR1 reads SQVTM; CDR2 reads ANQGSEA. The CDR3 totals 11 residues. The V end lost 1 base, the J end lost 5 bases, and 5 bases lay between the germline ends. The CDR3 bases are TGCAGCGTTGAAGTATTGGAGACCCAGTACTTC. Translation: CSVEVLETQYF.

The rearrangement uses TRBV29-1 and TRBJ1-3, with D tentatively TRBD1 (6 bases). Per the germline V gene, CDR1 is SQVTM and CDR2 is ANQGSEA. The V end was cut by 6 bases, the J end by 3 bases, with 6 bases between. The CDR3 runs 11 residues. The CDR3 DNA follows: TGCAGCGTGGACAGTGGAAACACCATATATTTT. Translating it yields CSVDSGNTIYF.

This chain uses TRBV19 with TRBJ2-3; D perhaps matches TRBD1 (5 bases). Germline V gives CDR1 LNHDA, CDR2 SQIVND (reference sequence). Trimming left V 5 bases short and J 0 bases short, with 9 bases between. The CDR3 sequence is 14 residues long. This CDR3 is CASSLRQSTDTQYF. CDR3 DNA sequence: TGTGCCAGTAGTCTCAGACAGAGCACAGATACGCAGTATTTT.

The chain couples TRBV11-2 to TRBJ2-1; 8 nucleotides match TRBD1. Germline assignment: CDR1 SGHAT and CDR2 FQNNGV. This CDR3 spans 13 amino acids. Trimming at V came to 6 bases and at J to 10 bases, leaving 8 bases not matched to a gene. In nucleotides, the CDR3 is TGTGCCAGCAGGAGCCCACAGGGGGTGGAGCAGTTCTTC. Translating gives CASRSPQGVEQFF.

The chain has TRBV6-6 and TRBJ1-1; the D is unclear. The CDR3 length is 13 residues. Germline loops: CDR1 MNHNY, CDR2 SVGAGI (reference sequence). Trimming pared 8 bases from V and 0 bases from J, leaving 10 bases between. The CDR3 DNA is TGTGCCAGCTCCATAGCCGTGAACACTGAAGCTTTCTTT. This translates into CASSIAVNTEAFF.